Listed here are 20 T cell receptor beta chains from one sample, sequenced in a study of OX40 agonist ivuxolimab in advanced cancers. The assay was immunoSEQ multiplex PCR, and TCRdb's table has in-frame clones only and misses some. This table holds about 70,000 clones, 86% found once. Sequencing was performed on CD4+ or CD8+ T cells sorted from blood, taken in a trial of the OX40 agonist ivuxolimab. All receptors come from an adult with an advanced solid tumor such as melanoma, head and neck, liver or kidney cancer.

J is TRBJ1-2 and V is TRBV27; TRBD1 is a possible D gene (5 bases). The CDR3 covers 14 residues. Germline CDR1 MNHEY, CDR2 SMNVEV (reference sequence). Trimming cost V 6 bases and J 2 bases, with 13 bases left between them. The CDR3 is CASRDPGRNYGYTF. CDR3 sequence (DNA): TGTGCCAGCAGGGATCCGGGACGGAACTATGGCTACACCTTC.

This clone has a single count. V usage is TRBV2 and J usage is TRBJ1-1; D gene uncertain. Germline V lookup: CDR1 SNHLY, CDR2 FYNNEI. This CDR3 spans 13 amino acids. Trimming took 6 bases from V and 5 from J, leaving 13 bases between them. DNA for the CDR3: TGTGCCAGCAGGCCCCGCCCGCGGACTGAAGCTTTCTTT. Its translation: CASRPRPRTEAFF.

V is TRBV7-6 and J is TRBJ1-3, with D unclear. The CDR3 spans 13 residues. CDR1 is SGHVS, CDR2 FNYEAQ, per germline. Trimming took off 5 bases at V and 3 bases at J, with 8 bases between the two ends. In DNA, the CDR3 is TGTGCCAGCAGCGCCGACCATGGAAACACCATATATTTT. Translating it yields CASSADHGNTIYF.

This clone was detected a few times. The chain joins TRBV6-6 to TRBJ1-5, with a weak D call TRBD1 (6 bases). The germline V gene encodes CDR1 MNHNY and CDR2 SVGAGI (reference sequence). The CDR3 loop spans 14 amino acids. V lost 4 bases, J lost 7 bases, and 14 bases lay in between. CDR3: CASSSTGEEQPQHF. For the CDR3, the DNA is TGTGCCAGCAGTTCGACAGGAGAGGAGCAGCCCCAGCATTTT.

J is TRBJ2-7 and V is TRBV5-1, with TRBD1 as a possible D gene (6 bases). The ends were cut back, 0 bases at V and 6 bases at J, with 16 bases in the middle. The V gene's germline CDR1 is SGHRS and CDR2 YFSETQ. The CDR3 loop spans 15 amino acids. The CDR3 region has the DNA TGCGCCAGCAGCTTGGATGGGGGCCCCTATGGCGAGCAGTACTTC. It is translated as CASSLDGGPYGEQYF. Together with reference TRBV5-1 and TRBJ2-7, the CDR3 gives the full variable domain: KAGVTQTPRYLIKTRGQQVTLSCSPISGHRSVSWYQQTPGQGLQFLFEYFSETQRNKGNFPGRFSGRQFSNSRSEMNVSTLELGDSALYLCASSLDGGPYGEQYFGPGTRLTVT.

CDR3 protein: CASSQDRQIGPAFF. In DNA form, the CDR3 reads TGCGCCAGCAGCCAAGATCGGCAAATTGGTCCAGCTTTCTTT. The chain links TRBV4-3 to TRBJ1-1, with D unresolved. The CDR3 runs 14 residues. The V end lost 0 bases, the J end lost 10 bases, and 15 bases lay between the germline ends. Germline lookup yields CDR1 LGHNA and CDR2 YSLEER.

This chain uses TRBV7-2 with TRBJ2-3; D gene uncertain. This CDR3 is 12 amino acids long. The V end lost 5 bases, the J end lost 0 bases, and 3 bases lay between the germline ends. From germline, CDR1 is SGHTA and CDR2 FQGNSA. In DNA form, the CDR3 reads TGTGCCAGCAGCGGCAGCACAGATACGCAGTATTTT. This gives the protein CASSGSTDTQYF. Together with reference TRBV7-2 and TRBJ2-3, the CDR3 gives the full variable domain: GAGVSQSPSNKVTEKGKDVELRCDPISGHTALYWYRQSLGQGLEFLIYFQGNSAPDKSGLPSDRFSAERTGGSVSTLTIQRTQQEDSAVYLCASSGSTDTQYFGPGTRLTVL.

This clone was observed a few times. V is TRBV5-1 and J is TRBJ1-2; TRBD1 is a possible D gene (5 bases). Between the trimmed V and J ends, which lost 0 bases and 1 base, there was a span of 16 bases. The CDR3 spans 17 residues. CDR1 SGHRS and CDR2 YFSETQ come from the germline V gene. CDR3 sequence (DNA): TGCGCCAGCAGCTTGGTATCGGGGCAAGAGGTTAACTATGGCTACACCTTC. Its translation is CASSLVSGQEVNYGYTF.

This clone has only one observation. The chain is built from TRBV7-9 and TRBJ2-1, with no clear D. V was clipped by 8 bases and J by 8 bases, with 10 bases between them. Germline V gene lookup returns CDR1 SEHNR and CDR2 FQNEAQ (reference sequence). There are 11 residues in the CDR3. The CDR3 loop reads CASARADEQFF. Written as DNA, the CDR3 is TGTGCCAGCGCAAGGGCTGATGAGCAGTTCTTC. Full variable domain (missing parts from reference TRBV7-9 and TRBJ2-1): DTGVSQNPRHKITKRGQNVTFRCDPISEHNRLYWYRQTLGQGPEFLTYFQNEAQLEKSRLLSDRFSAERPKGSFSTLEIQRTEQGDSAMYLCASARADEQFFGPGTRLTVL.

The chain employs TRBV7-2 and TRBJ2-7; no clear D. CDR1 is SGHTA and CDR2 is FQGNSA in the germline V gene. CDR3 length: 11 amino acids. V was pared by 5 bases and J by 1 base, with 3 bases between. CDR3 loop: CASSESYEQYF. DNA for the CDR3: TGTGCCAGCAGCGAGTCCTACGAGCAGTACTTC.

This chain links TRBV19 with TRBJ2-2; 8 bases match TRBD1. The germline V gene has CDR1 LNHDA and CDR2 SQIVND (reference sequence). The CDR3 length is 15 residues. With V trimmed by 7 bases and J by 1 base, 5 bases remained unmatched. This CDR3 is CASNPDRVNTGELFF. CDR3 sequence (DNA): TGTGCCAGTAACCCGGACAGGGTGAACACCGGGGAGCTGTTTTTT.

This clone has a single count. This chain links TRBV6-6 with TRBJ2-7; D is perhaps TRBD2 (5 bases). This CDR3 contains 12 residues. Trimming stripped 4 bases from V and 10 bases from J, with 14 bases between. Germline values: CDR1 MNHNY, CDR2 SVGAGI (reference sequence). CDR3 in amino acids: CASSFPEGAQYF. CDR3 nucleotides: TGTGCCAGCAGTTTCCCTGAGGGCGCTCAGTACTTC.

The rearrangement uses TRBV7-3 and TRBJ1-1; D remains ambiguous. Germline CDR1 and CDR2: SGHTA and FQGTGA. The CDR3 has 15 residues. Between the trimmed V and J ends, which lost 3 bases and 1 base, there was a span of 12 bases. The CDR3 sequence: CASSLKGRENTEAFF. The CDR3 nucleotides are TGTGCCAGCAGCTTGAAGGGCCGCGAGAACACTGAAGCTTTCTTT.

V and J are TRBV9 and TRBJ2-1; 9 bases are a match to TRBD2. This CDR3 is 15 amino acids long. Germline V gene data show CDR1 as SGDLS and CDR2 as YYNGEE. V dropped 3 bases and J dropped 7; count of bases not matched to a gene: 8. CDR3 sequence: CASSAGSGGGNEQFF. CDR3 in DNA: TGTGCCAGCAGCGCCGGTAGCGGGGGTGGGAATGAGCAGTTCTTC.

This chain joins TRBV29-1 and TRBJ2-2, with TRBD1 matching 10 bases. The germline gives CDR1 SQVTM, CDR2 ANQGSEA. The CDR3 length is 17 residues. Losses at the gene ends were 4 bases for V and 6 bases for J; bases not matched to a gene: 14. CDR3 DNA: TGCAGCGTTGCCGTCCCGGGACAGGGGTCCGAGGCCGGGGAGCTGTTTTTT. Its translation is CSVAVPGQGSEAGELFF.

The CDR3 spells CASSPGSGGQETQYF. CDR3 nucleotide sequence: TGTGCCAGCTCACCCGGGAGCGGGGGCCAAGAGACCCAGTACTTC. The chain carries TRBV18 and TRBJ2-5; 8 nucleotides match TRBD2. Germline trimming cut 3 bases from V and 1 base from J; bases unmatched to any gene: 4. The germline V gene encodes CDR1 KGHSH and CDR2 LQKENI. The CDR3 runs to 15 residues.

The rearrangement uses TRBV28 and TRBJ1-1; 8 bases are shared with TRBD1. Per the germline V gene, CDR1 is MDHEN and CDR2 is SYDVKM. The CDR3 length is 12 residues. V gave up 10 bases and J gave up 0 bases; unmatched junction bases: 1. The CDR3 sequence: CATGQVNTEAFF. In DNA form, the CDR3 reads TGTGCCACGGGACAGGTGAACACTGAAGCTTTCTTT.

This clone was seen more than once but under ten times. The chain couples TRBV7-8 to TRBJ2-2; D is unclear. Germline V gene sequence: CDR1 SGHVS, CDR2 FQNEAQ. This CDR3 is built from 13 residues. Trimming cost V 2 bases and J 9 bases, with 10 bases left between them. The CDR3 sequence: CASSLTGQRELFF. Here the CDR3 DNA reads TGTGCCAGCAGCTTAACCGGCCAGCGGGAGCTGTTTTTT.

The chain couples TRBV7-9 to TRBJ2-7; D uncertain. V dropped 5 bases and J dropped 0 bases, with 5 bases sitting between them. Germline V gene data show CDR1 as SEHNR and CDR2 as FQNEAQ (reference sequence). The CDR3 is made up of 12 amino acids. CDR3 DNA: TGTGCCAGCAGCATGACCTCCTACGAGCAGTACTTC. Protein sequence: CASSMTSYEQYF.

The rearrangement uses TRBV20-1 and TRBJ2-1; possibly TRBD1 for D (6 bases). CDR3 size: 11 residues. V lost 7 bases and J 6 bases, leaving 10 bases between the germline ends. Germline values: CDR1 DFQATT, CDR2 SNEGSKA (reference sequence). This chain's CDR3 is CSVTQGNEQFF. CDR3 DNA: TGCAGTGTTACACAGGGCAATGAGCAGTTCTTC.